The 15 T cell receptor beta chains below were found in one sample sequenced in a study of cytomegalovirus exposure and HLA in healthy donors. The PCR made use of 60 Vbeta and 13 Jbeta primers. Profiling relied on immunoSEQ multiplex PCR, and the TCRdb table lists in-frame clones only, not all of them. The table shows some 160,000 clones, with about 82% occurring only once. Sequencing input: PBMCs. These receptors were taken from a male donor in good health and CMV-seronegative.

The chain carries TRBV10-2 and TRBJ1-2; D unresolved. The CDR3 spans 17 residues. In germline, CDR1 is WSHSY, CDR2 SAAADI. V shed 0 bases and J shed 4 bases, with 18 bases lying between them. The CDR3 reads CASSESLTGGGFYGYTF. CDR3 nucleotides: TGCGCCAGCAGTGAGTCGTTAACGGGCGGAGGATTCTATGGCTACACCTTC.

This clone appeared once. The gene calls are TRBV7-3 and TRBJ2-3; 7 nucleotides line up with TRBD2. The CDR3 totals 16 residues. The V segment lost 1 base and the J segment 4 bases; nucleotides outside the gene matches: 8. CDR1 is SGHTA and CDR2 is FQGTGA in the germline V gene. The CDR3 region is CASSLNPGLVADTQYF. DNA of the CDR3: TGTGCCAGCAGCTTAAATCCCGGACTAGTTGCAGATACGCAGTATTTT.

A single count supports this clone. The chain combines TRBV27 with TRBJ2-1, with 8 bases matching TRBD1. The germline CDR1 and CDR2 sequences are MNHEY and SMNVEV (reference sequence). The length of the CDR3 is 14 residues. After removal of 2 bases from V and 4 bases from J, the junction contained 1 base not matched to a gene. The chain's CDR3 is CASSLGDRYNEQFF. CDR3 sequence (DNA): TGTGCCAGCAGTTTAGGGGACAGGTACAATGAGCAGTTCTTC.

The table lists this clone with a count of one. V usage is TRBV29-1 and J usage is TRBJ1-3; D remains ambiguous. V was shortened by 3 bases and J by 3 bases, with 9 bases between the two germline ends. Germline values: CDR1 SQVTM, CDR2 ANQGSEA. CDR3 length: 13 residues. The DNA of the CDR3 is TGCAGCGTTGAGGAGACTGATGGAAACACCATATATTTT. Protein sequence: CSVEETDGNTIYF.

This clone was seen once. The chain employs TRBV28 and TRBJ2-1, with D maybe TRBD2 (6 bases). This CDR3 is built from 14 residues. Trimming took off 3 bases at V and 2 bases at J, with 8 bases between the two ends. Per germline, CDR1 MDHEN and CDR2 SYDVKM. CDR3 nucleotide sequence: TGTGCCAGCAGTTTCTTAGCGGCCTACAATGAGCAGTTCTTC. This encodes CASSFLAAYNEQFF.

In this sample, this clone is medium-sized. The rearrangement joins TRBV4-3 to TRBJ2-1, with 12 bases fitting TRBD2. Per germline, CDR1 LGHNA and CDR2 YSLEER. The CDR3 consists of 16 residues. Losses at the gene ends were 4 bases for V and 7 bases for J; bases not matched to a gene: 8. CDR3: CASSPQWGTSGNEQFF. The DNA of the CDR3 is TGCGCCAGCAGCCCACAATGGGGGACTAGCGGGAATGAGCAGTTCTTC.

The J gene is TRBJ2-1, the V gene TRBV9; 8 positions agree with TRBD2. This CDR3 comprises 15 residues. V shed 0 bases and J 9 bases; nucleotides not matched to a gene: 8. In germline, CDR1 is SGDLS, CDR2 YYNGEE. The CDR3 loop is CASSVVFGGAVEQFF. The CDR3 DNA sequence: TGTGCCAGCAGCGTAGTATTCGGGGGGGCCGTTGAGCAGTTCTTC.

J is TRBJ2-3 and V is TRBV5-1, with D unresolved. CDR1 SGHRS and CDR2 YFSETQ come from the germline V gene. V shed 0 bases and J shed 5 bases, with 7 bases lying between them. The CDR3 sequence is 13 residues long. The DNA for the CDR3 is TGCGCCAGCAGCTTGGTGGTAGAAGATACGCAGTATTTT. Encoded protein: CASSLVVEDTQYF.

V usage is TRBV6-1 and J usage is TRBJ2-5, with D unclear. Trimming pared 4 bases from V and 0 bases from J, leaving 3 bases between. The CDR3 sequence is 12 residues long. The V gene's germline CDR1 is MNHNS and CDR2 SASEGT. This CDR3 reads CASSANQETQYF. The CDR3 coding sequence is TGTGCCAGCAGTGCCAACCAAGAGACCCAGTACTTC.

CDR3 DNA sequence: TGTGCCAGCAGTTCCTATAGCGGGAGCGGGGAGCTGTTTTTT. It encodes CASSSYSGSGELFF. V is TRBV11-3 and J is TRBJ2-2, with TRBD2 matching 9 bases. Germline values: CDR1 SGHNT, CDR2 YENEEA. The CDR3 runs 14 residues. Germline trimming cut 6 bases from V and 7 bases from J; bases unmatched to any gene: 6. The complete variable domain, with remaining parts taken from reference TRBV11-3 and TRBJ2-2, reads EAGVVQSPRYKIIEKKQPVAFWCNPISGHNTLYWYLQNLGQGPELLIRYENEEAVDDSQLPKDRFSAERLKGVDSTLKIQPAELGDSAVYLCASSSYSGSGELFFGEGSRLTVL.

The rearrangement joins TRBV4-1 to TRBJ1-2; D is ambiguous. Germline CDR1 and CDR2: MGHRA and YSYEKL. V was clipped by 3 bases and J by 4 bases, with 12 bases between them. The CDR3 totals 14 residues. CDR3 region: CASSHLGGFYGYTF. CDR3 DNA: TGCGCCAGCAGCCATTTAGGAGGATTCTATGGCTACACCTTC.

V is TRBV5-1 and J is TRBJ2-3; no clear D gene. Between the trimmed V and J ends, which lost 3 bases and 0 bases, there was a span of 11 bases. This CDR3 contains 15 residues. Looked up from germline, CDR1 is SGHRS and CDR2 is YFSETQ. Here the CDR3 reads CASSSVPGSTDTQYF. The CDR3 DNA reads TGCGCCAGCAGCTCCGTCCCGGGTAGCACAGATACGCAGTATTTT.

The CDR3 sequence: CASSHASGSSYEQYF. The CDR3 DNA sequence: TGCGCCAGCAGCCATGCTAGCGGGAGCTCCTACGAGCAGTACTTC. The chain has TRBV4-3 and TRBJ2-7; 10 positions match TRBD2. J was trimmed by 0 bases and V by 3 bases; bases with no gene match: 2. CDR1 LGHNA and CDR2 YSLEER come from the germline V gene. The CDR3 is made up of 15 amino acids.

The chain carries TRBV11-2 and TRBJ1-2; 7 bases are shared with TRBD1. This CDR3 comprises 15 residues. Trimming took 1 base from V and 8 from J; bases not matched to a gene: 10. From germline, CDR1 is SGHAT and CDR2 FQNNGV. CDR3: CASSLARGQLRGYTF. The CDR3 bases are TGTGCCAGCAGCTTAGCAAGGGGACAGCTACGAGGCTACACCTTC.

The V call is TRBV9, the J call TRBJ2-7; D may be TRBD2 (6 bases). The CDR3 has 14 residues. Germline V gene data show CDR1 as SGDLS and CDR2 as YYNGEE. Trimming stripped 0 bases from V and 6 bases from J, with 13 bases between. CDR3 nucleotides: TGTGCCAGCAGCGTAGGTGGCGGGACGTCCGAGCAGTACTTC. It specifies CASSVGGGTSEQYF.